This T cell receptor (beta chain) comes out of a study of shared clonotypes between healthy human individuals. Some clones are missing from TCRdb's copy, which holds only in-frame ones; the method was immunoSEQ multiplex PCR. The sample contains 2.5 million or so clones, 85% to 95% of which appear only once. Germline V gene sequence: CDR1 SGHAT, CDR2 FQNNGV. This CDR3 region has 17 residues. Between the trimmed V and J ends, which lost 4 bases and 4 bases, there was a span of 17 bases. What was sequenced was naive CD4+ T cells sorted from blood. Subset specified: CD45RA+ positively selected. This sequence joins TRBV11-2 and TRBJ1-6; D gene ambiguous. This TCR came from a man between 18 and 29 years old in good health. CDR3 region: CASSSPPVIQYNSPLHF. The CDR3 DNA follows: TGTGCCAGCAGCTCCCCACCCGTTATACAGTATAATTCACCCCTCCACTTT. The full variable domain, completed using reference TRBV11-2 and TRBJ1-6, is EAGVAQSPRYKIIEKRQSVAFWCNPISGHATLYWYQQILGQGPKLLIQFQNNGVVDDSQLPKDRFSAERLKGVDSTLKIQPAKLEDSAVYLCASSSPPVIQYNSPLHFGNGTRLTVT.